The 14 T cell receptor beta chains listed next were all sequenced from one sample in a study of shared clonotypes between healthy human individuals. CD45RO-negative, CCR7-selected cells formed the naive CD8 fraction, which excluded terminally differentiated effector memory CD45RA+ cells. This table comes from immunoSEQ multiplex PCR, and its TCRdb copy is limited to in-frame clones, with some not included. This repertoire shows 660,000 or so clones, around 96% found once; its top ten account for 0.11%. The material sequenced was naive CD8+ T cells sorted from blood. The receptors derive from a woman aged 25 to 39 in good health.

The rearrangement joins TRBV19 to TRBJ2-2, with D possibly being TRBD2 (5 bases). The CDR3 consists of 15 residues. From germline, CDR1 is LNHDA and CDR2 SQIVND (reference sequence). Trimming pared 3 bases from V and 1 base from J, leaving 9 bases between. The CDR3 DNA reads as TGTGCCAGTAGTATTCGGGGTGAGAACACCGGGGAGCTGTTTTTT. Its protein product is CASSIRGENTGELFF. Full variable domain (outside the CDR3, taken from reference TRBV19 and TRBJ2-2): DGGITQSPKYLFRKEGQNVTLSCEQNLNHDAMYWYRQDPGQGLRLIYYSQIVNDFQKGDIAEGYSVSREKKESFPLTVTSAQKNPTAFYLCASSIRGENTGELFFGEGSRLTVL.

The J gene is TRBJ2-7, the V gene TRBV5-8; D is possibly TRBD1 (6 bases). Germline loops: CDR1 SGHTS, CDR2 YDEGEE. V dropped 3 bases and J dropped 2 bases, with 9 bases sitting between them. This CDR3 has 13 residues. The CDR3 spells CASSSQGTYEQYF. In DNA, the CDR3 is TGTGCCAGCAGCTCTCAGGGGACCTACGAGCAGTACTTC.

J is TRBJ1-4 and V is TRBV5-6; the D gene is possibly TRBD1 (6 bases). CDR1 and CDR2 from the germline V gene are SGHDT and YYEEEE. V lost 1 base, J lost 2 bases, and 12 bases lay in between. The CDR3 runs to 16 residues. The CDR3 DNA reads as TGTGCCAGCAGCTTGACAGGGTGGGGGACTAATGAAAAACTGTTTTTT. Translation gives CASSLTGWGTNEKLFF.

V usage is TRBV4-1 and J usage is TRBJ1-5, with a tentative D call TRBD1 (5 bases). Between the trimmed V and J ends, which lost 3 bases and 2 bases, there was a span of 14 bases. The germline gives CDR1 MGHRA, CDR2 YSYEKL. This CDR3 is 16 amino acids long. The CDR3 protein is CASSQEPGMGNQPQHF. CDR3 in DNA: TGCGCCAGCAGCCAGGAACCAGGGATGGGCAATCAGCCCCAGCATTTT.

The CDR3 protein is CASSPGQGTLSYEQYF. The CDR3 region has the DNA TGTGCCAGCAGCCCGGGACAGGGAACCCTATCCTACGAGCAGTACTTC. This chain joins TRBV5-6 and TRBJ2-7, with 9 bases lining up with TRBD1. After removal of 4 bases from V and 1 base from J, the junction contained 9 bases not matched to a gene. The CDR3 consists of 16 residues. CDR1 is SGHDT, CDR2 YYEEEE, per germline.

V is TRBV7-9 and J is TRBJ2-2; no reliable D call. The V end was cut by 5 bases, the J end by 2 bases, with 18 bases between. Looked up from germline, CDR1 is SEHNR and CDR2 is FQNEAQ (reference sequence). The CDR3 runs to 17 residues. This CDR3 reads CASSRARALKNTGELFF. The CDR3 bases are TGTGCCAGCAGCAGGGCAAGGGCACTGAAAAACACCGGGGAGCTGTTTTTT. Full variable domain (outside the CDR3, taken from reference TRBV7-9 and TRBJ2-2): DTGVSQNPRHKITKRGQNVTFRCDPISEHNRLYWYRQTLGQGPEFLTYFQNEAQLEKSRLLSDRFSAERPKGSFSTLEIQRTEQGDSAMYLCASSRARALKNTGELFFGEGSRLTVL.

V and J are TRBV13 and TRBJ2-1; 7 bases match TRBD2. The V gene's germline CDR1 is PRHDT and CDR2 FYEKMQ (reference sequence). After removal of 5 bases from V and 7 bases from J, the junction contained 11 bases not matched to a gene. The CDR3 has 15 amino acids. The CDR3 region is CASSPSGTRGNEQFF. CDR3 DNA: TGTGCCAGCAGCCCGAGCGGGACGAGAGGGAATGAGCAGTTCTTC.

J is TRBJ2-7 and V is TRBV2, with 9 positions matching TRBD1. Losses at the gene ends were 4 bases for V and 2 bases for J; bases not matched to a gene: 6. This CDR3 spans 15 amino acids. Germline V lookup: CDR1 SNHLY, CDR2 FYNNEI. CDR3 coding DNA: TGTGCCAGCAGTGTCGGACAGGGGCGAACCTACGAGCAGTACTTC. As protein: CASSVGQGRTYEQYF.

As DNA, the CDR3 is TGTGCCAGCAGCTTGGGACTAGCGGGAGGGAACACCTACAATGAGCAGTTCTTC. Residues: CASSLGLAGGNTYNEQFF. The rearrangement joins TRBV13 to TRBJ2-1; 16 nucleotides match TRBD2. Germline CDR1 PRHDT, CDR2 FYEKMQ (reference sequence). With 3 bases clipped from V and 2 bases from J, the junction kept 4 bases outside the gene matches. The CDR3 is 18 residues long.

This sequence joins TRBV27 and TRBJ2-7; 8 positions agree with TRBD1. V gave up 5 bases and J gave up 9 bases; unmatched junction bases: 12. The CDR3 is 14 residues long. Germline V gene sequence: CDR1 MNHEY, CDR2 SMNVEV (reference sequence). CDR3: CASSDRGGEVRQYF. CDR3 DNA: TGTGCCAGCAGTGACAGGGGTGGGGAGGTCAGGCAGTACTTC.

This chain uses TRBV29-1 with TRBJ2-2; TRBD2 matches 10 bases. Germline CDR1 SQVTM, CDR2 ANQGSEA. V was clipped by 8 bases and J by 0 bases; unmatched bases: 3. The CDR3 length is 14 residues. The CDR3: CSIGLAANTGELFF. DNA of the CDR3: TGCAGCATCGGACTAGCGGCGAACACCGGGGAGCTGTTTTTT.

This chain joins TRBV11-2 and TRBJ2-7; TRBD1 agrees at 8 bases. The CDR3 covers 15 residues. Germline CDR1 and CDR2: SGHAT and FQNNGV. V shed 7 bases and J 2 bases; nucleotides not matched to a gene: 10. The CDR3 loop is CASTTLGTGAYEQYF. CDR3 coding DNA: TGTGCCAGCACCACACTAGGGACAGGAGCCTACGAGCAGTACTTC.

The chain is built from TRBV2 and TRBJ1-2; D unclear. This CDR3 has 15 amino acids. Per the germline V gene, CDR1 is SNHLY and CDR2 is FYNNEI. Trimming left V 3 bases short and J 8 bases short, with 19 bases between. CDR3 in amino acids: CASSDKNNPRRGYTF. As DNA, the CDR3 is TGTGCCAGCAGTGATAAGAATAACCCCAGGAGGGGCTACACCTTC. Variable domain in full (rest from reference TRBV2 and TRBJ1-2): EPEVTQTPSHQVTQMGQEVILRCVPISNHLYFYWYRQILGQKVEFLVSFYNNEISEKSEIFDDQFSVERPDGSNFTLKIRSTKLEDSAMYFCASSDKNNPRRGYTFGSGTRLTVV.

The chain recombines TRBV6-5 with TRBJ1-5, with 7 bases lining up with TRBD1. Germline assignment: CDR1 MNHEY and CDR2 SVGAGI. The CDR3 runs 13 residues. The V and J ends lost 2 bases and 5 bases, in that order; junction bases with no gene match: 0. Written as DNA, the CDR3 is TGTGCCAGCAGTTACGGACAGGATCAGCCCCAGCATTTT. Its protein is CASSYGQDQPQHF.